Listed here are 19 T cell receptor beta chains from one sample, sequenced in a study of blood T cell repertoires in COVID-19. Repertoires were generated with immunoSEQ multiplex PCR, while TCRdb's copy carries only in-frame clones and drops some. This table holds approximately 50,000 clones, 80% to 90% found once. Specimen: peripheral blood. The receptor source for this set is a man aged 45-65 years with active COVID-19.

V is TRBV7-2 and J is TRBJ1-5; TRBD1 matches at 7 bases. Germline values: CDR1 SGHTA, CDR2 FQGNSA. V shed 1 base and J 5 bases; nucleotides not matched to a gene: 5. The CDR3 is 15 amino acids. CDR3 loop: CASSLVGDRYQPQHF. DNA for the CDR3: TGTGCCAGCAGCTTAGTGGGGGACAGATATCAGCCCCAGCATTTT.

CDR3 bases: TGTGCCAGCAGCCGGACTAGCGGGATACGGGATACGCAGTATTTT. It yields the protein CASSRTSGIRDTQYF. The chain employs TRBV7-9 and TRBJ2-3; 12 bases agree with TRBD2. The CDR3 covers 15 residues. Germline CDR1 SEHNR, CDR2 FQNEAQ (reference sequence). Unmatched junction bases numbered 6, after V lost 5 bases and J lost 6 bases.

The chain carries TRBV6-4 and TRBJ1-2; 10 bases map to TRBD1. Germline loops: CDR1 MRHNA, CDR2 SNTAGT. J lost 7 bases, V lost 3 bases, and 2 bases had no gene match. The CDR3 sequence is 13 residues long. CDR3 region: CASSEGQGFGYTF. In DNA form, the CDR3 reads TGTGCCAGCAGTGAGGGACAGGGGTTTGGCTACACCTTC.

As DNA, the CDR3 is TGTGCCAGCAGCTTTGGGGGCAGGGATGAGCAGTTCTTC. This encodes CASSFGGRDEQFF. This chain links TRBV5-6 with TRBJ2-1; tentatively, D is TRBD1 (6 bases). Trimming cost V 2 bases and J 8 bases, with 11 bases left between them. Looked up from germline, CDR1 is SGHDT and CDR2 is YYEEEE. The length of the CDR3 is 13 residues.

The genes are TRBV4-1 and TRBJ2-5, with 9 bases matching TRBD2. This CDR3 region has 16 residues. CDR1 is MGHRA, CDR2 YSYEKL, per germline. Losses at the gene ends were 0 bases for V and 4 bases for J; bases not matched to a gene: 6. The CDR3 is CASSQDMTSGVETQYF. The CDR3 DNA sequence: TGCGCCAGCAGCCAAGATATGACTAGCGGCGTAGAGACCCAGTACTTC.

The chain carries TRBV7-3 and TRBJ1-2; tentative D call: TRBD1 (5 bases). The CDR3 consists of 13 residues. Germline V gives CDR1 SGHTA, CDR2 FQGTGA. V was shortened by 1 base and J by 8 bases, with 11 bases between the two germline ends. The CDR3 nucleotides are TGTGCCAGCAGCTTAATGTCAGGGTCCGGCTACACCTTC. Its protein is CASSLMSGSGYTF.

This clone was recorded once. The rearrangement links TRBV5-1 to TRBJ1-3; 8 positions match TRBD1. V gave up 4 bases and J gave up 4 bases; unmatched junction bases: 4. The CDR3 length is 14 residues. CDR1 and CDR2 from the germline V gene are SGHRS and YFSETQ. The CDR3 reads CASSLGTGGNTIYF. The CDR3 DNA is TGCGCCAGCAGCCTGGGGACAGGAGGAAACACCATATATTTT.

Note on this clone: Just one base apart from a much larger clone, this may be a read error. The gene calls are TRBV4-2 and TRBJ2-7, with 9 bases that match TRBD1. CDR3 length equals 16 residues. Per germline, CDR1 LGHNA and CDR2 YNFKEQ. In nucleotides, the CDR3 is TGTGTCAGCAGCCCAGATGAGGGGACAGGGTCTAACGAGCAGTACTTC. Amino acids: CVSSPDEGTGSNEQYF.

The CDR3 sequence: CATSDTTGPYGYTF. CDR3 nucleotide sequence: TGTGCCACCAGTGACACGACAGGGCCCTATGGCTACACCTTC. V gene TRBV24-1 combines with J gene TRBJ1-2, with 7 positions matching TRBD1. Germline V lookup: CDR1 KGHDR, CDR2 SFDVKD. The CDR3 length is 14 residues. V shed 4 bases and J 4 bases; nucleotides not matched to a gene: 5.

The gene calls are TRBV28 and TRBJ1-5; TRBD1 agrees at 8 bases. The CDR3 loop spans 15 amino acids. With 6 bases clipped from V and 5 bases from J, the junction kept 9 bases outside the gene matches. Germline lookup yields CDR1 MDHEN and CDR2 SYDVKM. The CDR3 reads CASRVPIQGDQPQHF. In DNA, the CDR3 is TGTGCCAGCAGAGTGCCCATACAGGGGGATCAGCCCCAGCATTTT.

The chain joins TRBV2 to TRBJ2-7, with a weak D call TRBD2 (6 bases). The germline V gene encodes CDR1 SNHLY and CDR2 FYNNEI. Trimming removed 6 bases at V and 3 bases at J, with 21 bases between. The CDR3 runs 16 residues. The CDR3 DNA is TGTGCCAGCAGGCAACATGAGACTAGGCTTTTCTACGAGCAGTACTTC. Its protein is CASRQHETRLFYEQYF.

The J gene is TRBJ1-2, the V gene TRBV27; the D gene is possibly TRBD1 (6 bases). The CDR3 is made up of 17 amino acids. CDR1 is MNHEY, CDR2 SMNVEV, per germline (reference sequence). V was clipped by 5 bases and J by 8 bases, with 27 bases between them. This CDR3 reads CASSAQGKPSISRGYTF. CDR3 bases: TGTGCCAGCAGTGCACAGGGAAAGCCCTCCATCAGTAGGGGCTACACCTTC.

The V and J genes are TRBV6-2 or TRBV6-3 and TRBJ2-5; maybe TRBD2 (5 bases). The germline CDR1 and CDR2 sequences are MNHEY and SVGEGT. With 5 bases removed from V and 2 bases from J, the gap between germline ends came to 9 bases. The CDR3 has 13 amino acids. The CDR3 sequence is CASSPRGQETQYF. The CDR3 nucleotides read TGTGCCAGCAGTCCCCGGGGTCAAGAGACCCAGTACTTC.

The chain has TRBV6-5 and TRBJ1-1; 11 bases agree with TRBD1. V trimming: 6 bases; J trimming: 4 bases; junction bases outside the gene matches: 1. The length of the CDR3 is 13 residues. The germline V gene has CDR1 MNHEY and CDR2 SVGAGI. The CDR3 DNA follows: TGTGCCAGCAGGGGACAGGGGGTCACTGAAGCTTTCTTT. Protein: CASRGQGVTEAFF.

This rearrangement joins TRBV20-1 to TRBJ1-2; weak D call: TRBD1 (5 bases). This CDR3 region has 11 residues. The ends were cut back, 5 bases at V and 7 bases at J, with 11 bases in the middle. The V gene's germline CDR1 is DFQATT and CDR2 SNEGSKA (reference sequence). Here the CDR3 DNA reads TGCAGTGCTGGGGACTTCTCTGGCTACACCTTC. Protein sequence: CSAGDFSGYTF.

V gene TRBV19 combines with J gene TRBJ1-2; 7 bases match TRBD1. V lost 5 bases to trimming and J lost 2 bases; unmatched junction nucleotides: 8. Germline V gene sequence: CDR1 LNHDA, CDR2 SQIVND (reference sequence). The length of the CDR3 is 15 residues. CDR3 region: CASSLSQGLNYGYTF. CDR3 nucleotides: TGTGCCAGTAGTCTATCACAGGGGTTGAACTATGGCTACACCTTC.

This chain links TRBV2 with TRBJ2-5, with 13 nucleotides matching TRBD2. Looked up from germline, CDR1 is SNHLY and CDR2 is FYNNEI. The J segment lost 4 bases and the V segment lost 4 bases, leaving 6 bases of the junction unmatched. The CDR3 runs to 16 residues. CDR3 DNA sequence: TGTGCCAGCAGTGGGACTAGCGGGGGTTCAGGAGAGACCCAGTACTTC. It specifies CASSGTSGGSGETQYF. Full variable domain (missing parts from reference TRBV2 and TRBJ2-5): EPEVTQTPSHQVTQMGQEVILRCVPISNHLYFYWYRQILGQKVEFLVSFYNNEISEKSEIFDDQFSVERPDGSNFTLKIRSTKLEDSAMYFCASSGTSGGSGETQYFGPGTRLLVL.

The chain has TRBV6-6 and TRBJ2-7; TRBD1 might be the D (6 bases). The germline V gene has CDR1 MNHNY and CDR2 SVGAGI (reference sequence). CDR3 length: 15 residues. The V end lost 6 bases, the J end lost 5 bases, and 20 bases lay between the germline ends. The chain's CDR3 is CASSSRSTGSDEQYF. CDR3 sequence (DNA): TGTGCCAGCAGCTCCCGAAGCACAGGGAGCGACGAGCAGTACTTC.

The chain carries TRBV28 and TRBJ1-4, with 11 bases fitting TRBD1. The CDR3 has 18 amino acids. The V segment lost 2 bases and the J segment 2 bases; nucleotides outside the gene matches: 7. Germline V gene sequence: CDR1 MDHEN, CDR2 SYDVKM. CDR3 bases: TGTGCCAGCAGTTTAAGTCCGGGGGACAGGGGGACTAATGAAAAACTGTTTTTT. This encodes CASSLSPGDRGTNEKLFF.